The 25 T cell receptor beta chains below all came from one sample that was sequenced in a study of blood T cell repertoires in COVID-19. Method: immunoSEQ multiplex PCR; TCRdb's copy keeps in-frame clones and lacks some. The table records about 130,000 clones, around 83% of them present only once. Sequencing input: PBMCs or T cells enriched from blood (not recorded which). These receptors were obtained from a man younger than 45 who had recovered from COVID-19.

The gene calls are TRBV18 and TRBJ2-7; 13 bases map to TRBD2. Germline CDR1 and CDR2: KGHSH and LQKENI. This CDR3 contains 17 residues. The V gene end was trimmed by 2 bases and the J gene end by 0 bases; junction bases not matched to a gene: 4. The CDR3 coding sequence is TGTGCCAGCTCACCAACACTAGCGGGAGGGCCCTCCTACGAGCAGTACTTC. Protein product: CASSPTLAGGPSYEQYF.

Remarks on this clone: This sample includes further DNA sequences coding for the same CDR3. The CDR3: CASSLDRETQYF. DNA of the CDR3: TGTGCCAGCAGCTTAGATCGAGAGACCCAGTACTTC. The chain employs TRBV7-9 and TRBJ2-5; D is undetermined. This CDR3 is built from 12 residues. Deletions cut 1 base from V and 4 bases from J, with 4 bases between. Germline V gene sequence: CDR1 SEHNR, CDR2 FQNEAQ (reference sequence).

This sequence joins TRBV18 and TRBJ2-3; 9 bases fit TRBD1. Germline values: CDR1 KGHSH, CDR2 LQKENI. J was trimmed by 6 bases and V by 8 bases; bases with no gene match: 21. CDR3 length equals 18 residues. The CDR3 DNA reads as TGTGCCAGCCCCAAAATGGACAGGGGCCTCGTCCTCTGGGATACGCAGTATTTT. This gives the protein CASPKMDRGLVLWDTQYF.

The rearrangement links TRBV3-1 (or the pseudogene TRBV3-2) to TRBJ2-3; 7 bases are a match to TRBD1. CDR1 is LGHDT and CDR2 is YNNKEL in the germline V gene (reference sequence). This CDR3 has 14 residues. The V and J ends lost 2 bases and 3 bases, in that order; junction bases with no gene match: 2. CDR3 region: CASSQIRGTDTQYF. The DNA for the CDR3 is TGTGCCAGCAGCCAAATCAGGGGGACAGATACGCAGTATTTT.

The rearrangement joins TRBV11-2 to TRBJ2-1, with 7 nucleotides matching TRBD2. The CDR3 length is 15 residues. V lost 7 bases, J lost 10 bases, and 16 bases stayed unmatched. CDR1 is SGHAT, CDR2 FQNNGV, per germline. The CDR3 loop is CASTRGRGVPKEQFF. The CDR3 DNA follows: TGTGCCAGCACCCGGGGGAGGGGCGTTCCCAAGGAGCAGTTCTTC.

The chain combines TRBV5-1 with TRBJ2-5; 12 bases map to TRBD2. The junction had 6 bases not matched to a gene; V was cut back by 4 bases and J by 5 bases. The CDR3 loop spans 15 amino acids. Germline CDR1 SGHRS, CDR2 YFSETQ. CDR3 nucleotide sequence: TGCGCCAGCAGCCGGACTAGCGGGGCGGGGGAGACCCAGTACTTC. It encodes CASSRTSGAGETQYF.

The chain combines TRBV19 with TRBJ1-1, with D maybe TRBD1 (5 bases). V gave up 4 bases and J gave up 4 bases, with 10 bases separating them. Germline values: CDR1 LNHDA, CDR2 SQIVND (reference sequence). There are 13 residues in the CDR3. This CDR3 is CASSNQGGTEAFF. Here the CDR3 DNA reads TGTGCCAGTAGTAATCAGGGTGGCACTGAAGCTTTCTTT.

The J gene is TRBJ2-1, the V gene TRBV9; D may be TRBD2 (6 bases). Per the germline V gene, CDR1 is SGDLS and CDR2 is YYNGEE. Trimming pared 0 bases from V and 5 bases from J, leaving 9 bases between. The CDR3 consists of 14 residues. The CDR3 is CASSVARGNNEQFF. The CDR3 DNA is TGTGCCAGCAGCGTAGCGCGGGGTAACAATGAGCAGTTCTTC.

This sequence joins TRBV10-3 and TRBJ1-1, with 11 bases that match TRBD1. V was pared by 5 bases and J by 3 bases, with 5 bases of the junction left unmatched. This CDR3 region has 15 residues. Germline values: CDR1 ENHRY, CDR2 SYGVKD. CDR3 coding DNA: TGTGCCATCAGTAGGGGACAGGGGGGGGACACTGAAGCTTTCTTT. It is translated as CAISRGQGGDTEAFF.

CDR3 coding DNA: TGTGCCAGCAGCTTACAGCAGGGGGGCGAGCAGTACTTC. This translates into CASSLQQGGEQYF. J is TRBJ2-7 and V is TRBV7-3; D may be TRBD1 (7 bases). Germline assignment: CDR1 SGHTA and CDR2 FQGTGA. V lost 2 bases and J lost 6, with 11 bases in between. The CDR3 loop spans 13 amino acids.

CDR3 region: CASSSLGSKETQYF. CDR3 DNA: TGTGCCAGCAGCTCTTTGGGTAGCAAAGAGACCCAGTACTTC. The rearrangement joins TRBV7-9 to TRBJ2-5; no clear D. Germline-derived CDR1 and CDR2 are SEHNR and FQNEAQ (reference sequence). Trimming cost V 4 bases and J 3 bases, with 12 bases left between them. The CDR3 runs 14 residues. The full variable domain, with the rest looked up from reference TRBV7-9 and TRBJ2-5, is DTGVSQNPRHKITKRGQNVTFRCDPISEHNRLYWYRQTLGQGPEFLTYFQNEAQLEKSRLLSDRFSAERPKGSFSTLEIQRTEQGDSAMYLCASSSLGSKETQYFGPGTRLLVL.

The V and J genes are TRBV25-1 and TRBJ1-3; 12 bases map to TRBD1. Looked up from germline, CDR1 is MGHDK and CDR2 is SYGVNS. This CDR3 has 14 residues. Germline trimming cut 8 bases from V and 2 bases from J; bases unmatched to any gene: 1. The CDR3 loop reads CASRDRGPGNTIYF. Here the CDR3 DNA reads TGTGCCAGCCGGGACAGGGGGCCTGGAAACACCATATATTTT.

CDR3 amino acids: CAWNLWSPVSGANVLTF. The CDR3 coding sequence is TGTGCCTGGAATCTCTGGTCGCCAGTCTCTGGGGCCAACGTCCTGACTTTC. This chain uses TRBV30 with TRBJ2-6; D not certain. V gave up 4 bases and J gave up 0 bases, with 16 bases separating them. This CDR3 comprises 17 residues. Germline CDR1 reads GTSNPN; CDR2 reads SVGIG (reference sequence).

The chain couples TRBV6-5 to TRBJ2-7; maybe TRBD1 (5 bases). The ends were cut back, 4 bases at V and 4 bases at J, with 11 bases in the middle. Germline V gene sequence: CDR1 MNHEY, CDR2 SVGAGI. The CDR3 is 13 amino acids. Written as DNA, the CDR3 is TGTGCCAGCAGTTGGGGCAGGGATTACGAGCAGTACTTC. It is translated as CASSWGRDYEQYF.

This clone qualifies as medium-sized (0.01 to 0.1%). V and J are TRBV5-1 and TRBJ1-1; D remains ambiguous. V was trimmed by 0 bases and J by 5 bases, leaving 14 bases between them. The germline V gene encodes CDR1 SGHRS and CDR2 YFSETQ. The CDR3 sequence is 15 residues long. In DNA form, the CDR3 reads TGCGCCAGCAGCTTGGAATCGCGAGAGAGGACTGAAGCTTTCTTT. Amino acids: CASSLESRERTEAFF. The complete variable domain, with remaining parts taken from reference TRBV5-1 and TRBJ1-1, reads KAGVTQTPRYLIKTRGQQVTLSCSPISGHRSVSWYQQTPGQGLQFLFEYFSETQRNKGNFPGRFSGRQFSNSRSEMNVSTLELGDSALYLCASSLESRERTEAFFGQGTRLTVV.

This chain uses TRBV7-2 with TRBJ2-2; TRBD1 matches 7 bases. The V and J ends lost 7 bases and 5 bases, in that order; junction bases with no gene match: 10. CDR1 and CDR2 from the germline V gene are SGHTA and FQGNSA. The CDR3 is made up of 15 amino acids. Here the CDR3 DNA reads TGTGCCAGCACCCTAGAGGGGGCCAATACCGGGGAGCTGTTTTTT. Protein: CASTLEGANTGELFF.

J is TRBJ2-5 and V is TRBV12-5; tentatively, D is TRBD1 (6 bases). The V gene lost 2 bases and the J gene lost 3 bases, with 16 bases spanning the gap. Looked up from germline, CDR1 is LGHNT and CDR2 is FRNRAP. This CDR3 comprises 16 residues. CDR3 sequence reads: CASGLPAGTLEETQYF. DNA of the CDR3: TGTGCTAGTGGTTTGCCAGCCGGGACACTCGAAGAGACCCAGTACTTC. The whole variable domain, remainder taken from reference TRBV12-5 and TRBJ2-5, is DARVTQTPRHKVTEMGQEVTMRCQPILGHNTVFWYRQTMMQGLELLAYFRNRAPLDDSGMPKDRFSAEMPDATLATLKIQPSEPRDSAVYFCASGLPAGTLEETQYFGPGTRLLVL.

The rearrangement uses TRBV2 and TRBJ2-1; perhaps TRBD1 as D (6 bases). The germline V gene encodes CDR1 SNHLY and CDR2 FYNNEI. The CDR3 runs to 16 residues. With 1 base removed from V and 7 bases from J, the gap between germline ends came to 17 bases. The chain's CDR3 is CASSEGVQGSGNEQFF. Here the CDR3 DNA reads TGTGCCAGCAGTGAAGGGGTGCAGGGGTCAGGTAATGAGCAGTTCTTC.

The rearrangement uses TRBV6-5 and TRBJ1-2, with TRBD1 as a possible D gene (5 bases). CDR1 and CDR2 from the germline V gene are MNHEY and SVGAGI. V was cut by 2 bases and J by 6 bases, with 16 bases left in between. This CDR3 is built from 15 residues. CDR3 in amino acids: CASSYRPGTGDGYTF. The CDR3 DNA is TGTGCCAGCAGTTACCGCCCGGGAACGGGGGATGGCTACACCTTC.

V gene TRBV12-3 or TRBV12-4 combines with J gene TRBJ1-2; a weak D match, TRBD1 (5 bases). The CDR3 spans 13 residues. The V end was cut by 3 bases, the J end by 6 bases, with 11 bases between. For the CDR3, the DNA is TGTGCCAGCAGTTTGCAGGGAGGCGATGGCTACACCTTC. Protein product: CASSLQGGDGYTF.

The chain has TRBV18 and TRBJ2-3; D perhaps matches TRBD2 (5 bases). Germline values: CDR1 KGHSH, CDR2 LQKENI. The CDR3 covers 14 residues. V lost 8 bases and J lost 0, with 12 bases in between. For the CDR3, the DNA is TGTGCCAGCGGCGGGTCCCGGAGCACAGATACGCAGTATTTT. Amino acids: CASGGSRSTDTQYF.

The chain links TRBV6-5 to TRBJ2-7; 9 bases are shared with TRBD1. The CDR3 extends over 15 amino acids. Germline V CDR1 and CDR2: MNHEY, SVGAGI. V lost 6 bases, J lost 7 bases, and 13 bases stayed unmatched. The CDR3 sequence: CASRREPQGAGEQYV. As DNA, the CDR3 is TGTGCCAGCAGGAGGGAGCCACAGGGGGCTGGAGAGCAGTACGTC.

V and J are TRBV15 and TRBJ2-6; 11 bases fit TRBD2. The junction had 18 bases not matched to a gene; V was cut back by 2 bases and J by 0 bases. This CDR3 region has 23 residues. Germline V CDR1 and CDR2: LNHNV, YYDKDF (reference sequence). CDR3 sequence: CATSRWGLADPPRAHSGANVLTF. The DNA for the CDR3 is TGTGCCACCAGCAGATGGGGACTAGCGGATCCCCCCAGGGCCCACTCTGGGGCCAACGTCCTGACTTTC.

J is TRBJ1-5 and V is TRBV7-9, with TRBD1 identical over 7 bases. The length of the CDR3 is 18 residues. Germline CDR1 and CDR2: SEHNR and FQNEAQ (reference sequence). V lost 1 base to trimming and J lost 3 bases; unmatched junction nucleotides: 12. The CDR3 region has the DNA TGTGCCAGCAGCTTAGGGGCAGGTCCGGGACAGATCAATCAGCCCCAGCATTTT. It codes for CASSLGAGPGQINQPQHF.

The CDR3 DNA reads as TGTGCCAGCTCACCAAGTGAACAGGGCTCCTCTGGAAACACCATATATTTT. Translation: CASSPSEQGSSGNTIYF. The chain couples TRBV18 to TRBJ1-3; a weak D match, TRBD1 (6 bases). Germline V gives CDR1 KGHSH, CDR2 LQKENI. This CDR3 has 17 residues. V was trimmed by 2 bases and J by 0 bases, leaving 14 bases between them.